Described below is a single TCR beta chain sequence and its context. Antigen specificity is unknown. V lost 2 bases to trimming and J lost 0 bases, with 7 bases between them. The CDR3 contains 14 residues. The germline gives CDR1 MGHDK, CDR2 SYGVNS. The table came from immunoSEQ multiplex PCR; TCRdb's copy has only in-frame clones and leaves some out. The data contain about 86,000 clones, roughly four fifths of them singletons. The data belong to a study of graft-versus-host responses after intestinal transplantation. The receptor's source is a human donor who received an intestinal transplant. The gene calls are TRBV25-1 and TRBJ2-5; D ambiguous. The specimen was unstimulated CD8+ T cells sorted from spleen or lymph node cells, collected before intestinal transplant. CDR3 sequence reads: CASSEVVDQETQYF. The CDR3 nucleotides read TGTGCCAGCAGTGAAGTTGTCGACCAAGAGACCCAGTACTTC.